This T cell receptor (beta chain) was identified during a study of blood T cell repertoires in COVID-19. Self-reported history from a screening survey and questionnaire set each donor's cohort. V lost 6 bases to trimming and J lost 10 bases, with 18 bases between them. Germline V gene data show CDR1 as MDHEN and CDR2 as SYDVKM. There are 13 residues in the CDR3. Source study methods: Estimation of nucleated cell counts relied on the amplification of reference gene primers. Assay: immunoSEQ multiplex PCR; the TCRdb copy retains only in-frame clones and omits some. The V and J calls and clone size are taken from that table; D and trimming were inferred from the DNA. The sample shows about 190,000 clones, roughly 83% of them seen only once.

This chain joins TRBV28 and TRBJ1-1; weak D call: TRBD1 (6 bases). Sample: PBMCs or T cells enriched from blood (not recorded which). The receptor's source is a woman aged 25 to 39 who had recovered from COVID-19. CDR3 protein: CASRTPGAIGAFF. For the CDR3, the DNA is TGTGCCAGCAGAACCCCAGGGGCGATCGGAGCTTTCTTT.